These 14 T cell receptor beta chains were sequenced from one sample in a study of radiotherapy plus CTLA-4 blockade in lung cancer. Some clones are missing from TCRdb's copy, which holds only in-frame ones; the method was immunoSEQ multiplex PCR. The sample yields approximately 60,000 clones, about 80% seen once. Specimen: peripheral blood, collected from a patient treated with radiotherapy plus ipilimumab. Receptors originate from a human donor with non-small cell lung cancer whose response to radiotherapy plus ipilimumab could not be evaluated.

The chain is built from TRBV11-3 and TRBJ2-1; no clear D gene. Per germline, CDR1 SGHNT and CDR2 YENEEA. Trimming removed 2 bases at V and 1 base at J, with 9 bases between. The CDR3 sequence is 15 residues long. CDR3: CASSLQASSYNEQFF. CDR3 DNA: TGTGCCAGCAGCTTACAGGCAAGTTCCTACAATGAGCAGTTCTTC.

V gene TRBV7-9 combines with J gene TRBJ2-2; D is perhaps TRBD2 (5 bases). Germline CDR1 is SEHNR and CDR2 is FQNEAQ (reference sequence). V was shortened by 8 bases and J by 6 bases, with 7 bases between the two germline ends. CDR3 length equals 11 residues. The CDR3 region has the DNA TGTGCCAGCTTCGGGGCCGGGGAGCTGTTTTTT. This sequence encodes CASFGAGELFF.

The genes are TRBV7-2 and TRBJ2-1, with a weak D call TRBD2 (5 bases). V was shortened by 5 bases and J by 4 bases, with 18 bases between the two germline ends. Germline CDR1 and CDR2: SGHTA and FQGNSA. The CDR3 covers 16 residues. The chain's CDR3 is CASSQDVGATYNEQFF. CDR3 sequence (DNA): TGTGCCAGCAGCCAGGACGTGGGAGCGACTTACAATGAGCAGTTCTTC.

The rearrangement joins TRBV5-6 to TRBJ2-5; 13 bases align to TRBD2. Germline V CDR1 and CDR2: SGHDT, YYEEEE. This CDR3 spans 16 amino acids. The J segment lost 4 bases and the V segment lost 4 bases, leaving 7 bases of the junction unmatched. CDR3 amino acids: CASSVLAGGPGETQYF. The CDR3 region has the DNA TGTGCCAGCAGCGTACTAGCGGGGGGGCCTGGAGAGACCCAGTACTTC.

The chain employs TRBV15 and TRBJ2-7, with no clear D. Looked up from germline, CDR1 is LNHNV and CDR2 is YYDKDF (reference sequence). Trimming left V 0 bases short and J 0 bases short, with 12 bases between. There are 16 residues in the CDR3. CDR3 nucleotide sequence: TGTGCCACCAGCAGAGATTCGACATTGAGCTCCTACGAGCAGTACTTC. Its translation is CATSRDSTLSSYEQYF.

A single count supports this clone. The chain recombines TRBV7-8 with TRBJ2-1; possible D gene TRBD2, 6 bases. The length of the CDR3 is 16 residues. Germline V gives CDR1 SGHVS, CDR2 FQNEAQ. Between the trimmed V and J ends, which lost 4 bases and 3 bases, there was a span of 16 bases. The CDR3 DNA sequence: TGTGCCAGCAGCTCGGGCCGGGACTTACGCTACAATGAGCAGTTCTTC. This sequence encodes CASSSGRDLRYNEQFF.

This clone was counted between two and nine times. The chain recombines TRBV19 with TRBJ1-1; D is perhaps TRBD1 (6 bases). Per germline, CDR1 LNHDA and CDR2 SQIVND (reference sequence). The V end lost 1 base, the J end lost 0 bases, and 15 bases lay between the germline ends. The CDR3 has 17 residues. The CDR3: CASSIGLSDRLNTEAFF. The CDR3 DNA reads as TGTGCCAGTAGTATAGGACTTTCGGACAGATTGAACACTGAAGCTTTCTTT.

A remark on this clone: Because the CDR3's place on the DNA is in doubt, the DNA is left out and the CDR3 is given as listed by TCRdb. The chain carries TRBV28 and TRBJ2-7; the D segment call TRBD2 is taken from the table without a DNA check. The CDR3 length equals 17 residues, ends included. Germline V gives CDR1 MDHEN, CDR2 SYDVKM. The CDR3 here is CASSSSTSGSISYEQYF.

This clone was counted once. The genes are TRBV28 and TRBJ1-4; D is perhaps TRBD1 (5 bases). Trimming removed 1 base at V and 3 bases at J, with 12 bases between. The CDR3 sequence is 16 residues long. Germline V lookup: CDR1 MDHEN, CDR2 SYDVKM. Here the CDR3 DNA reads TGTGCCAGCAGTTTATTCCCAGGGCAGGCTAATGAAAAACTGTTTTTT. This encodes CASSLFPGQANEKLFF. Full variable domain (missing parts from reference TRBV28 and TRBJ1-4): DVKVTQSSRYLVKRTGEKVFLECVQDMDHENMFWYRQDPGLGLRLIYFSYDVKMKEKGDIPEGYSVSREKKERFSLILESASTNQTSMYLCASSLFPGQANEKLFFGSGTQLSVL.

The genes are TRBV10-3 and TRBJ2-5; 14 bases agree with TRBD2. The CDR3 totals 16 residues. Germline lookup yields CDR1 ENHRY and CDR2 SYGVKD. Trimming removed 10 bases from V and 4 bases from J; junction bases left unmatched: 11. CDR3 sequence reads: CATTTGTSGSPETQYF. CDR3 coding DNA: TGTGCCACTACCACAGGGACTAGCGGGAGCCCAGAGACCCAGTACTTC.

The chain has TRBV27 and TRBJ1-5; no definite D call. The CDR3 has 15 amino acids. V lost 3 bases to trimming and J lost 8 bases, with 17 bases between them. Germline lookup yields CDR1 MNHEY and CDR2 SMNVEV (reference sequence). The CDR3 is CASSFSRTVREPQHF. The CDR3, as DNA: TGTGCCAGCAGTTTTTCCAGGACGGTGAGGGAGCCCCAGCATTTT.

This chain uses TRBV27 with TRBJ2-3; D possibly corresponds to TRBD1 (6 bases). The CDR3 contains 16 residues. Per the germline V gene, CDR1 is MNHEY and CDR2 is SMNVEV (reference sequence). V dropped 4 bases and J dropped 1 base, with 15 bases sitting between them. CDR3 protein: CASSSYNRAGTDTQYF. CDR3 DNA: TGTGCCAGCAGTTCCTACAACAGGGCTGGCACAGATACGCAGTATTTT.

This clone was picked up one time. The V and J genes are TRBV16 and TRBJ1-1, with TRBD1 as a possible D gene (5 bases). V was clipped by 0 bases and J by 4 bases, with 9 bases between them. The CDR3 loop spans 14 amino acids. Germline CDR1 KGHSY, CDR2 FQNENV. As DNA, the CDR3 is TGTGCCAGCAGCCAATCGGGGGGACCCACTGAAGCTTTCTTT. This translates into CASSQSGGPTEAFF.

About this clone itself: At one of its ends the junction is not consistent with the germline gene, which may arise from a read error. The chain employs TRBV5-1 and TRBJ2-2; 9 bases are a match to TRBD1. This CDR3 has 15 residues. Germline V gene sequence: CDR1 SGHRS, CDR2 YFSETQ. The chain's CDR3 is CASSFGTGNSGELFF. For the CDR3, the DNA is TGCGCCAGCAGCTTCGGGACAGGGAACTCCGGGGAGCTGTTTTTT.